The clone carrying this T cell receptor (beta chain) occurred once. Its antigen is as yet unknown. This PCR relied on a set of 60 Vbeta primers and 13 Jbeta primers. Clones were sequenced by immunoSEQ multiplex PCR, and TCRdb holds only the in-frame ones, with some missing. The sample lists roughly 130,000 clones, roughly 84% occurring once. The sample is drawn from a study of cytomegalovirus exposure and HLA in healthy donors. Study findings and constraints: Most TCR sequences showed up rarely, but some public TCRs showed up in many donors. In a later analysis, TCR association rates varied by HLA locus: DRB1 most, HLA-C fewest. From TCR beta sequences, most subjects' HLA-A and HLA-B alleles were reportedly predicted accurately.

This CDR3 has 13 residues. The germline V gene encodes CDR1 MNHEY and CDR2 SMNVEV (reference sequence). The junction had 7 bases not matched to a gene; V was cut back by 5 bases and J by 7 bases. The source is a girl aged 2 to 10 in good health and CMV-seronegative. The chain couples TRBV27 to TRBJ2-5; 7 nucleotides match TRBD1. The specimen was PBMCs. The CDR3 DNA follows: TGTGCCAGCAGTCCACGGACAGGAACGACCCAGTACTTC. The encoded protein is CASSPRTGTTQYF.